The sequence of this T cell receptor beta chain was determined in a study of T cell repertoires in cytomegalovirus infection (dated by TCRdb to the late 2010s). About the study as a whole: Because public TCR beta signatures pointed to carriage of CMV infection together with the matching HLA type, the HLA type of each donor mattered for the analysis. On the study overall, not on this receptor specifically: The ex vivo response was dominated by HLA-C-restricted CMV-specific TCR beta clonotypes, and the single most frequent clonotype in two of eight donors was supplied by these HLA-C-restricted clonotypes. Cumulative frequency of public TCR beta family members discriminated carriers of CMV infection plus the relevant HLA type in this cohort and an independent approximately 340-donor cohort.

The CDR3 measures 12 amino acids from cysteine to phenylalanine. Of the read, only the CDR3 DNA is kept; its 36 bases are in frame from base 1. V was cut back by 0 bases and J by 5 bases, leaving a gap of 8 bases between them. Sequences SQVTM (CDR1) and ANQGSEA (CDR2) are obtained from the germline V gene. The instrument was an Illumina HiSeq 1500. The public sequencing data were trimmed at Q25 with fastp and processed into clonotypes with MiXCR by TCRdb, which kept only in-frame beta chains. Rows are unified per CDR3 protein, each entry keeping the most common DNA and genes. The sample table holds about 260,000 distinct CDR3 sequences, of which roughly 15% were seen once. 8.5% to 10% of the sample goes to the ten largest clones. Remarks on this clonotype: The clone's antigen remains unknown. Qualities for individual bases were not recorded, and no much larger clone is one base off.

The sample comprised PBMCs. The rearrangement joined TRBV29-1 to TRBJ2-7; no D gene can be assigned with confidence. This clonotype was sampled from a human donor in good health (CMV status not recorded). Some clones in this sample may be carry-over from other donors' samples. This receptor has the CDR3 CSVEEGPDEQYF. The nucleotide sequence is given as TGCAGCGTTGAAGAGGGTCCGGACGAGCAGTACTTC.